The 4 T cell receptor beta chains below all came from one sample that was sequenced in a study of cytomegalovirus exposure and HLA in healthy donors. The study ran its PCR with 60 Vbeta and 13 Jbeta primers. This table comes from immunoSEQ multiplex PCR, and its TCRdb copy is limited to in-frame clones, with some not included. The sample consists of approximately 110,000 clones, nearly 80% of them appearing once. The sample taken for sequencing was PBMCs. Every receptor here comes from a man aged 25-45 years in good health and CMV-seronegative.

The genes are TRBV4-3 and TRBJ1-1; TRBD1 agrees at 7 bases. There are 19 residues in the CDR3. CDR1 LGHNA and CDR2 YSLEER come from the germline V gene. The V gene end was trimmed by 1 base and the J gene end by 4 bases; junction bases not matched to a gene: 18. The CDR3 reads CASSQGGVQGNFVGTEAFF. Here the CDR3 DNA reads TGCGCCAGCAGCCAAGGGGGTGTACAGGGGAACTTTGTAGGCACTGAAGCTTTCTTT.

The chain recombines TRBV5-4 with TRBJ2-7, with 7 positions matching TRBD1. CDR3 length equals 15 residues. The J segment lost 1 base and the V segment lost 1 base, leaving 5 bases of the junction unmatched. Germline V CDR1 and CDR2: SGHNT, YYREEE (reference sequence). DNA of the CDR3: TGTGCCAGCAGCTTGCGAGCAGGGGGATCCTACGAGCAGTACTTC. It encodes CASSLRAGGSYEQYF.

This chain links TRBV6-5 with TRBJ1-1; D is unresolved. Deletions cut 0 bases from V and 0 bases from J, with 8 bases between. CDR3 length: 15 amino acids. Per germline, CDR1 MNHEY and CDR2 SVGAGI. The DNA for the CDR3 is TGTGCCAGCAGTTACTCTCCAGGATTGAACACTGAAGCTTTCTTT. The encoded protein is CASSYSPGLNTEAFF.

This chain joins TRBV6-5 and TRBJ1-5, with D possibly TRBD1 on 5 matching bases. Between the trimmed V and J ends, which lost 4 bases and 2 bases, there was a span of 9 bases. The CDR3 is 14 amino acids. Germline V gene sequence: CDR1 MNHEY, CDR2 SVGAGI. The CDR3 DNA reads TGTGCCAGCAGTTCCAGGGCGGGCAATCAGCCCCAGCATTTT. Translated: CASSSRAGNQPQHF.